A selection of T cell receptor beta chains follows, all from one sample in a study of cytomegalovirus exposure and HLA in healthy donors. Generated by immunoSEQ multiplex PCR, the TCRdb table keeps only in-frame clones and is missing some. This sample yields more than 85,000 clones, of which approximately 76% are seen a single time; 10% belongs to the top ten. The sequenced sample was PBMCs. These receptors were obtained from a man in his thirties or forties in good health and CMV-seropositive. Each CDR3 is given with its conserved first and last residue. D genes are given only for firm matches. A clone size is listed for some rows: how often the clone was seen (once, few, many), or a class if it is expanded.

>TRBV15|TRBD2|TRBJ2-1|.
TGTGCCACCAGCAGAGATCGACTAGCGGGGGGGAGCTCCTACAATGAGCAGTTCTTC
CATSRDRLAGGSSYNEQFF
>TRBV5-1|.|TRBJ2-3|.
TGCGCCAGCAGCTTGGGGAGAGGGGATACGCAGTATTTT
CASSLGRGDTQYF
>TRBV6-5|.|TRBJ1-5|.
TGTGCCAGCAGTTCGTGGAGGGAAAGGAATCAGCCCCAGCATTTT
CASSSWRERNQPQHF
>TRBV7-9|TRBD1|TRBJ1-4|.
TGTGCCAGCAGACCGCCCGGGACAGATAATGAAAAACTGTTTTTT
CASRPPGTDNEKLFF
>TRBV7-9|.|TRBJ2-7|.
TGTGCCAGCAGCCATACAGGGCCAGTTCTCCGCGAGCAGTACTTC
CASSHTGPVLREQYF
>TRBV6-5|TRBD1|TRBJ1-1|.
TGTGCCAGCCGTTACGACCAGGGGGTGCCTGAAGCTTCCTTT
CASRYDQGVPEASF
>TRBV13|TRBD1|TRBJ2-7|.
TGTGCCAGCAGCTTGTGGGGGACAGGGGACGGCGAGCAGTACTTC
CASSLWGTGDGEQYF
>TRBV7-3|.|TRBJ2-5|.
TGTGCCAGCAGCTTAAGTGGTAGAGAGACCCAGTACTTC
CASSLSGRETQYF
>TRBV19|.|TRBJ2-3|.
TGTGCCAGTAGCCCCCGACAGGCGACCACAGATACGCAGTATTTT
CASSPRQATTDTQYF
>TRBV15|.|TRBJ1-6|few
TGTGCCACCAGCAGAGAGCAGGGAGGGGTTGAACCCCTCCACTTT
CATSREQGGVEPLHF
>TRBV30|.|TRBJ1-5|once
TGTGCCTTCCAGCTGGGCAACGGCAATCAGCCCCAGCATTTT
CAFQLGNGNQPQHF
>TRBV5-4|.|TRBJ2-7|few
TGTGCCAGCAGCTTTAGCTCCTACGAGCAGTACTTC
CASSFSSYEQYF
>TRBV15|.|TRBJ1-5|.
TGTGCCACCAGCTTGGACAGTTACAATCAGCCCCAGCATTTT
CATSLDSYNQPQHF
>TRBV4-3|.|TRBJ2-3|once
TGCGCCAGCAGCCAAACTCTAGGCACCGCAGATACGCAGTATTTT
CASSQTLGTADTQYF
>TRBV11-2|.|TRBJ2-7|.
TGTGCCAGCAGCTTAGGCACCGCGGGGTACCTCTACGAGCAGTACTTC
CASSLGTAGYLYEQYF
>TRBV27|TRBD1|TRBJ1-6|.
TGTGCCAGCAGGCAGCGTCGGACAGGGGTGTATAATTCACCCCTCCACTTT
CASRQRRTGVYNSPLHF